Below, 3 T cell receptor beta chains from the same sample are listed, as sequenced in a study of cytomegalovirus exposure and HLA in healthy donors. Sequencing was performed with immunoSEQ multiplex PCR; in TCRdb, only in-frame clones are kept and a portion is missing. The sample contains 150,000 to 200,000 clones, approximately 80% of which appear only once. The sequenced sample was PBMCs. Source of these receptors: a man aged 18-30 years in good health and CMV-seropositive.

The chain is built from TRBV6-5 and TRBJ2-7; perhaps TRBD1 as D (6 bases). V gave up 5 bases and J gave up 7 bases, with 9 bases separating them. Germline CDR1 is MNHEY and CDR2 is SVGAGI. This CDR3 has 11 residues. CDR3 nucleotide sequence: TGTGCCAGCAGTCGTGACAGGGAGCAGTACTTC. Its protein product is CASSRDREQYF.

The rearrangement uses TRBV10-1 and TRBJ2-7; 7 bases are a match to TRBD2. The germline CDR1 and CDR2 sequences are WNHNN and SYGVQD (reference sequence). Trimming took 0 bases from V and 2 from J; bases not matched to a gene: 10. This CDR3 spans 17 amino acids. The CDR3 protein is CASSESLGAGLAYEQYF. CDR3 nucleotide sequence: TGCGCCAGCAGTGAGTCATTGGGAGCGGGGCTCGCCTACGAGCAGTACTTC.

V gene TRBV7-3 combines with J gene TRBJ1-1; the D gene is possibly TRBD1 (5 bases). The CDR3 has 13 residues. Trimming left V 10 bases short and J 5 bases short, with 17 bases between. CDR1 and CDR2 (germline): SGHTA, FQGTGA. CDR3 DNA sequence: TGTGCCACAAGGCGGGGCTCGGGAACTGAAGCTTTCTTT. It encodes CATRRGSGTEAFF. Complete variable domain (other parts from reference TRBV7-3 and TRBJ1-1): GAGVSQTPSNKVTEKGKYVELRCDPISGHTALYWYRQSLGQGPEFLIYFQGTGAADDSGLPNDRFFAVRPEGSVSTLKIQRTERGDSAVYLCATRRGSGTEAFFGQGTRLTVV.